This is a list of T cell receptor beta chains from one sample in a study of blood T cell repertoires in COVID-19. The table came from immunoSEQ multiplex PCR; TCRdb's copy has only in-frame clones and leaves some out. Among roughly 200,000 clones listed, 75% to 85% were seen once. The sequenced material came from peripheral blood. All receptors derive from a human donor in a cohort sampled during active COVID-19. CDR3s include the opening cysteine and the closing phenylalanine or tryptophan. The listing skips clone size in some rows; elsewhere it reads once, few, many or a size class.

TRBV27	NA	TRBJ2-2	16	CASSSRVRGPTGELFF
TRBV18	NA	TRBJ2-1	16	CASSPMVVVAYNEQFF
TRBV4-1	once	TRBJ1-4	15	CASSQVGQGNEKLFF
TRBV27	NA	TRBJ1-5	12	CALGGVNQPQHF
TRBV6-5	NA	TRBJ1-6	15	CASSSTRRSYPPLHF
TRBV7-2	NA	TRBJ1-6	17	CASSRGTAISYNSPLHF
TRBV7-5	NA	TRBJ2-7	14	CARSLVVGTNEQYF
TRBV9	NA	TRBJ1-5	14	CASSVAGFNQPQHF
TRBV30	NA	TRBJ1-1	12	CAWSAARTEAFF
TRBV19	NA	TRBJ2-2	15	CASSRTARGTGELFF
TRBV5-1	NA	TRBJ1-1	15	CASSSGGGSNTEAFF
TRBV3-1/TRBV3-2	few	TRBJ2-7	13	CASSQANSYEQYF
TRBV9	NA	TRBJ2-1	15	CASSASGSTYNEQFF
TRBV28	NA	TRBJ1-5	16	CASSSHDRGSNQPQHF
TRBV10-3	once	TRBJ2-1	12	CAISGTYNEQFF
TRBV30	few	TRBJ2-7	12	CAWSATSYEQYF
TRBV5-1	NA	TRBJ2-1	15	CASTYIAGGLNEQFF
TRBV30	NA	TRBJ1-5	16	CAWSPRGIISNQPQHF
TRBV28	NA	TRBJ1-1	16	CASSLFSQVMNTEAFF
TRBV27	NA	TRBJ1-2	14	CASSLLAGNYGYTF
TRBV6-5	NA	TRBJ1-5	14	CASRRTGAPQQQHF
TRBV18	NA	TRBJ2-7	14	CASSPPTTYYEQYF
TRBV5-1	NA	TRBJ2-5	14	CASSKSPGQETQYF
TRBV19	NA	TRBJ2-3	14	CASSIPGGADTQYF
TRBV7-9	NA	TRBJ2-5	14	CASSYGSTGSTQYF
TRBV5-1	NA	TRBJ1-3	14	CASSLANSGNTIYF
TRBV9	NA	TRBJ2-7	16	CASSRDPGLFSYEQYF
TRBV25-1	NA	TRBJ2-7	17	CASSDTGLAGVTYEQYF
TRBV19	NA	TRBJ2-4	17	CASSPGVGVVAKNIQYF
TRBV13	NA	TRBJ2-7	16	CASSLAWPSAAYEQYF
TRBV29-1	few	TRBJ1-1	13	CSVRAAGDTEAFF
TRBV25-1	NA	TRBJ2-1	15	CASSEETSGRVRQFF
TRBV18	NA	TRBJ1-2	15	CASKREDSKVFGYTF
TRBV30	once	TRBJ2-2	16	CAWRTRDRVVTGELFF
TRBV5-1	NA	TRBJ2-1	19	CASSLWGTTGGSSYNEQFF
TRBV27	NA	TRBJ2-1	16	CASSPRTSVPYNEQFF
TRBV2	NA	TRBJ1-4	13	CASTGTGGGKLFF
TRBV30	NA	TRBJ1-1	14	CAWSRLGGNTEAFF
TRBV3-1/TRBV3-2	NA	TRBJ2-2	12	CASSQVTGELFF
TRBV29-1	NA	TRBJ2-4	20	CSVESAGLAGSGLAKNIQYF
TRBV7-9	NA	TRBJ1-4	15	CASSFGDRTNEKLFF
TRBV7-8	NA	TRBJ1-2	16	CASSLGAVFGTDGYTF
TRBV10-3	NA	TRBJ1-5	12	CATGRGDQPQHF
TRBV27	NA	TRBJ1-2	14	CASSSSPQGRGYTF
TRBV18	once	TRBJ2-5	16	CASSPRTGGPQETQYF
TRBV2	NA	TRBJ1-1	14	CASSDGVSGTEAFF
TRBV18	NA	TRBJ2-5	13	CASSPGLSETQYF
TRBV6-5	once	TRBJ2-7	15	CASRPHGTGSYEQYF